The present TCR beta chain was sequenced within a study of T cell repertoires in cytomegalovirus infection. Across the whole study: In public TCR beta signatures, there were indications of both CMV infection and matching HLA type. Overall study findings and caveats: In two of eight donors, the top clonotype was HLA-C-restricted CMV-specific. Pooled public TCR beta family frequency picked out CMV carriers with the relevant HLA.

TCRdb ran MiXCR on the reads and lists one entry per CDR3 protein. The table has around 210,000 distinct CDR3 sequences, roughly 6.5% seen once. This clonotype appeared many times. The antigen is unknown. CDR1 is LNHNV, CDR2 YYDKDF, per germline (reference sequence). CDR3 size: 15 residues. Trimming left V 0 bases short and J 1 base short, with 9 bases between. This receptor was identified in a human donor in good health (CMV status not recorded). Some clones in this sample may be carry-over from other donors' samples. Sequences were obtained from PBMCs. The chain joins TRBV15 to TRBJ1-1; D is unclear. CDR3 region: CATSREKNRNTEAFF. The CDR3 region has the DNA TGTGCCACCAGCAGAGAAAAGAACAGGAACACTGAAGCTTTCTTT.